These 9 T cell receptor beta chains originate from one sample sequenced in a study of OX40 agonist ivuxolimab in advanced cancers. The repertoire was sequenced with immunoSEQ multiplex PCR; TCRdb's copy has only in-frame clones and lacks some. The data contain 48,000 or so clones, about 81% of them singletons. Sequenced material: CD4+ or CD8+ T cells sorted from blood, taken in a trial of the OX40 agonist ivuxolimab. These TCRs come from an adult with an advanced solid tumor such as melanoma, head and neck, liver or kidney cancer.

The V gene is TRBV5-6, the J gene TRBJ2-2, with 10 bases fitting TRBD1. Trimming took 3 bases from V and 6 from J; bases not matched to a gene: 14. The CDR3 has 18 residues. Germline CDR1 SGHDT, CDR2 YYEEEE. This CDR3 is CASSSRTGGGVLSGELFF. Written as DNA, the CDR3 is TGTGCCAGCAGCTCCCGGACAGGGGGGGGTGTCTTGTCCGGGGAGCTGTTTTTT.

There are a few counts of this clone. The V call is TRBV29-1, the J call TRBJ2-7; 12 nucleotides align to TRBD2. V trimming: 1 base; J trimming: 0 bases; junction bases outside the gene matches: 4. The length of the CDR3 is 16 residues. Germline assignment: CDR1 SQVTM and CDR2 ANQGSEA. The CDR3, as DNA: TGCAGCGTTGAAGGACTAGCGGGAGATCCCTCCTACGAGCAGTACTTC. Its translation: CSVEGLAGDPSYEQYF.

The chain employs TRBV6-5 and TRBJ2-7, with TRBD1 as a possible D gene (5 bases). The germline V gene encodes CDR1 MNHEY and CDR2 SVGAGI. The CDR3 runs 12 residues. Trimming stripped 6 bases from V and 4 bases from J, with 10 bases between. The CDR3 is CASRSTEYEQYF. The CDR3 DNA reads TGTGCCAGCAGATCGACAGAATACGAGCAGTACTTC.

The chain employs TRBV11-3 and TRBJ2-5; tentative D call: TRBD2 (7 bases). Between the trimmed V and J ends, which lost 5 bases and 5 bases, there was a span of 15 bases. Germline CDR1 reads SGHNT; CDR2 reads YENEEA. The CDR3 sequence is 14 residues long. CDR3: CASSKDGGRETQYF. In DNA form, the CDR3 reads TGTGCCAGCAGCAAAGACGGGGGGCGCGAGACCCAGTACTTC.

This chain connects TRBV6-6 to TRBJ2-7; D unclear. Germline V lookup: CDR1 MNHNY, CDR2 SVGAGI (reference sequence). Trimming removed 2 bases from V and 3 bases from J, with 17 bases in between. This CDR3 has 16 residues. The CDR3 bases are TGTGCCAGCAGTTACGAGCTCCCGGGCCAAAACTACGAGCAGTACTTC. This codes for CASSYELPGQNYEQYF.

The chain combines TRBV6-5 with TRBJ2-1, with D maybe TRBD1 (6 bases). This CDR3 region has 13 residues. Trimming took off 5 bases at V and 5 bases at J, with 10 bases between the two ends. Germline CDR1 and CDR2: MNHEY and SVGAGI. CDR3: CASSNDRNNEQFF. CDR3 sequence (DNA): TGTGCCAGCAGTAACGACAGGAACAATGAGCAGTTCTTC.

The gene calls are TRBV4-3 and TRBJ1-2, with D possibly matching TRBD1 (5 bases). In germline, CDR1 is LGHNA, CDR2 YSLEER. Between the trimmed V and J ends, which lost 4 bases and 5 bases, there was a span of 8 bases. This CDR3 has 12 residues. The CDR3 DNA is TGCGCCAGCAGCCGGGGGGTTTATGGCTACACCTTC. Its protein is CASSRGVYGYTF.

This sequence joins TRBV6-5 and TRBJ1-1; D unresolved. This CDR3 comprises 14 residues. V lost 1 base and J lost 1, with 7 bases in between. In germline, CDR1 is MNHEY, CDR2 SVGAGI. CDR3 sequence reads: CASSYFEGNTEAFF. For the CDR3, the DNA is TGTGCCAGCAGTTACTTTGAGGGGAACACTGAAGCTTTCTTT.

The J gene is TRBJ2-7, the V gene TRBV5-1; 8 positions match TRBD2. After removal of 4 bases from V and 4 bases from J, the junction contained 10 bases not matched to a gene. This CDR3 is 15 amino acids long. Per germline, CDR1 SGHRS and CDR2 YFSETQ. Here the CDR3 DNA reads TGCGCCAGCAGCCCGACCAGCGGGAGTTTGTACGAGCAGTACTTC. The encoded protein is CASSPTSGSLYEQYF.